Shown below are 17 T cell receptor beta chains from a single sample sequenced in a study of read filtering for tumor transcriptome and immune sequencing. Molecular barcoded adaptors covering alpha/delta and beta/gamma chains were used on roughly 370 ng RNA. One entry per CDR3 protein results from TCRdb running MiXCR on the reads. Found here are about 50,000 distinct CDR3 sequences, around a fifth of them singletons; the top ten hold 15%. The specimen sequenced was a population of CD138-negative cells sorted from bone marrow. Receptors were obtained from a donor over 35 with multiple myeloma.

This clonotype occurred many times. The V call is TRBV12-3 or TRBV12-4, the J call TRBJ2-4; the D gene is possibly TRBD1 (5 bases). The CDR3 spans 15 residues. V was trimmed by 0 bases and J by 9 bases, leaving 15 bases between them. The CDR3 DNA reads as TGTGCCAGCAGTTTAGCGCAGGGTACGGCTAGCATTCAGTACTTC. This gives the protein CASSLAQGTASIQYF.

This clonotype was seen many times. The chain is built from TRBV11-2 and TRBJ1-1; D might be TRBD1 (5 bases). Trimming removed 3 bases from V and 0 bases from J, with 14 bases in between. The CDR3 has 16 amino acids. Germline CDR1 SGHAT, CDR2 FQNNGV. The DNA for the CDR3 is TGTGCCAGCAGCTTCTGGGGGAAAGGACTGAACACTGAAGCTTTCTTT. This gives the protein CASSFWGKGLNTEAFF. Filled out from reference TRBV11-2 and TRBJ1-1, the complete variable domain reads EAGVAQSPRYKIIEKRQSVAFWCNPISGHATLYWYQQILGQGPKLLIQFQNNGVVDDSQLPKDRFSAERLKGVDSTLKIQPAKLEDSAVYLCASSFWGKGLNTEAFFGQGTRLTVV.

This clonotype was seen many times. The gene calls are TRBV5-6 and TRBJ2-4; no clear D gene. Germline V lookup: CDR1 SGHDT, CDR2 YYEEEE. The CDR3 runs 13 residues. Trimming shortened V by 0 bases and J by 6 bases, and 7 bases separated the two germline ends. Here the CDR3 DNA reads TGTGCCAGCAGCTTGGAGGCAGGAAACATTCAGTACTTC. This codes for CASSLEAGNIQYF.

This clonotype was observed many times. The V gene is TRBV5-5, the J gene TRBJ1-5, with 10 nucleotides matching TRBD1. Germline trimming cut 3 bases from V and 5 bases from J; bases unmatched to any gene: 2. Germline CDR1 is SGHKS and CDR2 is YYEKEE (reference sequence). The CDR3 loop spans 14 amino acids. The CDR3 bases are TGTGCCAGCAGCTGGACAGGGGGAGATCAGCCCCAGCATTTT. Its protein product is CASSWTGGDQPQHF.

The sample holds many counts of this clonotype. The V gene is TRBV5-1, the J gene TRBJ1-1, with 7 bases that match TRBD1. Germline values: CDR1 SGHRS, CDR2 YFSETQ. The CDR3 is 15 amino acids. V shed 4 bases, J shed 6 bases, and the junction held 12 bases outside the gene matches. The CDR3 is CASSPSGGVGAEAFF. DNA for the CDR3: TGCGCCAGCAGCCCCTCAGGGGGAGTGGGCGCTGAAGCTTTCTTT. Together with reference TRBV5-1 and TRBJ1-1, the CDR3 gives the full variable domain: KAGVTQTPRYLIKTRGQQVTLSCSPISGHRSVSWYQQTPGQGLQFLFEYFSETQRNKGNFPGRFSGRQFSNSRSEMNVSTLELGDSALYLCASSPSGGVGAEAFFGQGTRLTVV.

This clonotype was seen at least ten times. The rearrangement uses TRBV3-1 and TRBJ2-2; D is uncertain. Germline values: CDR1 LGHDT, CDR2 YNNKEL (reference sequence). The CDR3 has 12 amino acids. Trimming removed 0 bases from V and 6 bases from J, with 2 bases in between. As DNA, the CDR3 is TGTGCCAGCAGCCAAGAACCCGGGGAGCTGTTTTTT. Encoded protein: CASSQEPGELFF.

This clonotype was detected ten times or more. CDR3 bases: TGTGCTAGTGCTAGGGCCGGGGAGCTGTTTTTT. Translating gives CASARAGELFF. V is TRBV12-5 and J is TRBJ2-2; D is uncertain. V was pared by 7 bases and J by 6 bases, with 6 bases between. The V gene's germline CDR1 is LGHNT and CDR2 FRNRAP. The length of the CDR3 is 11 residues.

In this sample, this clonotype turned up many times. The V and J genes are TRBV3-1 and TRBJ1-2; 8 bases are shared with TRBD1. The CDR3 is 14 amino acids. The germline V gene encodes CDR1 LGHDT and CDR2 YNNKEL (reference sequence). After removal of 3 bases from V and 3 bases from J, the junction contained 3 bases not matched to a gene. The CDR3 region has the DNA TGTGCCAGCAGCCACAGGGGGCAGGACTATGGCTACACCTTC. Protein: CASSHRGQDYGYTF.

The table lists this clonotype with a few counts. The chain couples TRBV20-1 to TRBJ1-1, with 9 nucleotides matching TRBD1. Germline V gene sequence: CDR1 DFQATT, CDR2 SNEGSKA (reference sequence). The CDR3 covers 14 residues. V lost 6 bases, J lost 7 bases, and 12 bases stayed unmatched. The CDR3: CSAKSNRGRNEAFF. CDR3 nucleotide sequence: TGCAGTGCCAAATCGAACAGGGGGCGGAATGAAGCTTTCTTT.

This clonotype appeared many times. The CDR3 protein is CASRLQNGRTEAFF. CDR3 coding DNA: TGTGCCAGCAGACTACAGAATGGGAGGACTGAAGCTTTCTTT. The V and J genes are TRBV7-2 and TRBJ1-1; D unclear. The CDR3 is 14 residues long. Trimming left V 6 bases short and J 5 bases short, with 16 bases between. Looked up from germline, CDR1 is SGHTA and CDR2 is FQGNSA. The full variable domain, its missing parts supplied by reference TRBV7-2 and TRBJ1-1, is GAGVSQSPSNKVTEKGKDVELRCDPISGHTALYWYRQSLGQGLEFLIYFQGNSAPDKSGLPSDRFSAERTGGSVSTLTIQRTQQEDSAVYLCASRLQNGRTEAFFGQGTRLTVV.

There are many counts of this clonotype. The chain combines TRBV24-1 with TRBJ2-1; TRBD2 is a possible D gene (7 bases). Trimming shortened V by 3 bases and J by 2 bases, and 25 bases separated the two germline ends. Germline V lookup: CDR1 KGHDR, CDR2 SFDVKD. This CDR3 has 20 residues. The CDR3 reads CATSDPGASGTFSPYNEQFF. CDR3 DNA: TGTGCCACCAGTGATCCGGGGGCTAGCGGAACCTTCTCCCCCTACAATGAGCAGTTCTTC.

As concerns this clonotype: A far larger clone differs by one base, so this is likely a read error. The chain links TRBV12-3 or TRBV12-4 to TRBJ1-6; no clear D gene. The CDR3 has 14 residues. Trimming removed 5 bases at V and 8 bases at J, with 13 bases between. The CDR3 nucleotides are TGTGCCAGCAGTCCCACGTGGGAGGATTCACCCCTCCACTTT. Its translation: CASSPTWEDSPLHF.

With regard to this clonotype: This may be a read error, as it is one base from a much larger clone. The chain couples TRBV7-9 to TRBJ2-5; D is tentatively TRBD1 or TRBD2 (5 bases each). Per germline, CDR1 SEHNR and CDR2 FQNEAQ (reference sequence). V shed 3 bases and J shed 5 bases, with 13 bases lying between them. This CDR3 region has 14 residues. The CDR3 protein is CASSFEGRGETQYF. The CDR3 DNA sequence: TGTGCCAGCAGCTTCGAGGGTCGGGGCGAGACCCAGTACTTC.

This clonotype was detected many times. The J gene is TRBJ2-7, the V gene TRBV14, with 9 bases lining up with TRBD1. The germline CDR1 and CDR2 sequences are SGHDN and FVKESK. This CDR3 contains 16 residues. Trimming at V came to 1 base and at J to 4 bases, leaving 8 bases not matched to a gene. The CDR3 DNA reads as TGTGCCAGCAGCCAAGTTCACCGGGACAGGGAGTACGAGCAGTACTTC. Its protein is CASSQVHRDREYEQYF.

As to this clonotype: This probably arose from a read error, given a far larger clone one base away. The chain carries TRBV7-3 and TRBJ2-3; unclear D gene. The CDR3 runs to 12 residues. The germline gives CDR1 SGHTA, CDR2 FQGTGA. CDR3 bases: TGTGCCAGCGGCTTAGGACCAGATACGCAGTATTTT. Its protein product is CASGLGPDTQYF.

Many counts were recorded for this clonotype. The J gene is TRBJ2-3, the V gene TRBV5-1; 8 nucleotides align to TRBD2. The length of the CDR3 is 13 residues. The V gene end was trimmed by 0 bases and the J gene end by 6 bases; junction bases not matched to a gene: 0. Germline V gene lookup returns CDR1 SGHRS and CDR2 YFSETQ. The CDR3 nucleotides read TGCGCCAGCAGCTTGGGACTAGCGGATACGCAGTATTTT. Amino acid sequence: CASSLGLADTQYF.

V and J are TRBV11-3 and TRBJ2-3; a weak D match, TRBD1 (6 bases). Trimming took 4 bases from V and 6 from J, leaving 8 bases between them. This CDR3 has 12 residues. Germline lookup yields CDR1 SGHNT and CDR2 YENEEA. DNA for the CDR3: TGTGCCAGCAGCTCTCAGGGGGATACGCAGTATTTT. Its protein is CASSSQGDTQYF.